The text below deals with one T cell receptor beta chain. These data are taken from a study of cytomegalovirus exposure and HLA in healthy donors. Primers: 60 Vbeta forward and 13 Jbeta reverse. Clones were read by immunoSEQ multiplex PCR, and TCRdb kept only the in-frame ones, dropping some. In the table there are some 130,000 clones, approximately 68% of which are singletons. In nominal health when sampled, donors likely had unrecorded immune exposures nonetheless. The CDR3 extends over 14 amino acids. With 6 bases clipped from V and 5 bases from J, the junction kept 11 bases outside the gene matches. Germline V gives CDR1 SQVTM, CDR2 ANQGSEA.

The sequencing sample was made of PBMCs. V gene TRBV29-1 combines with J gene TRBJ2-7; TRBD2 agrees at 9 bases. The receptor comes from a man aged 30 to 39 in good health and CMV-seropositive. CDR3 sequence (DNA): TGCAGCGTACGGGGAGTAGCGGGAGTCCACGAGCAGTACTTC. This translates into CSVRGVAGVHEQYF.